The sequence of this T cell receptor beta chain was determined in a study of blood T cell repertoires in COVID-19. For the study at large: Acute and convalescent COVID-19 specimens originated in the United States, Italy and Spain. The cDNA or gDNA used as material had been derived from T cells, B-cell-depleted T cells, or PBMCs.

The CDR3 runs to 16 residues. Trimming stripped 1 base from V and 6 bases from J, with 16 bases between. CDR1 is SGHDT, CDR2 YYEEEE, per germline. Authors' analysis steps: Amplified reference gene primers provided the basis for estimating nucleated cell counts. Assay: immunoSEQ multiplex PCR; the TCRdb copy retains only in-frame clones and omits some. V and J calls and clone size follow that table, whereas D and trimming were derived from the DNA. The data contain 120,000 to 150,000 clones, 70% to 90% of them singletons. The sequence was collected from a woman aged 50 to 60 with acute or convalescent COVID-19. The sequencing input was peripheral blood. The chain employs TRBV5-6 and TRBJ1-4; tentative D call: TRBD1 (6 bases). The CDR3 is CASSLPWGGLDEKLFF. CDR3 DNA: TGTGCCAGCAGCTTGCCTTGGGGGGGCCTGGATGAAAAACTGTTTTTT.